These T cell receptor beta chains were read from a single sample in a study of cytomegalovirus exposure and HLA in healthy donors. TCRdb keeps only in-frame clones here, not all; method: immunoSEQ multiplex PCR. This sample's table has some 200,000 clones. Sequencing input: PBMCs. These receptors all come from a boy between 10 and 17 years old in good health and CMV-seronegative. Both conserved end residues are part of each CDR3. The order of the fields is J gene, V gene, D gene, CDR3 DNA, CDR3 protein. A D gene is named only where the DNA matches it firmly.

>TRBJ1-1|TRBV7-6|.
TGTGCCAGCAGCTTACAGCTGGGGAGGACCGAAGCTTTCTTT
CASSLQLGRTEAFF
>TRBJ1-1|TRBV4-1|TRBD1
TGCGCCAGCAGCCAACCAACTAGGGGGCCTGAAGCTTTCTTT
CASSQPTRGPEAFF
>TRBJ2-7|TRBV7-3|.
TGTGCCAGCAGCTTAACCCGGGGCGGAGGGTACGAGCAGTACTTC
CASSLTRGGGYEQYF
>TRBJ1-1|TRBV2|.
TGTGCCAGCAGTGACGAGGGAATTGGCACTGAAGCTTTCTTT
CASSDEGIGTEAFF
>TRBJ1-5|TRBV2|TRBD1
TGTGCCAGCAGTCGGGACAGGGGGCGGGGGAGCAATCAGCCCCAGCATTTT
CASSRDRGRGSNQPQHF
>TRBJ1-5|TRBV4-2|TRBD1
TGTGCCAGCAGCCTACAATTACCGGGACAGGGGAACAATCAGCCCCAGCATTTT
CASSLQLPGQGNNQPQHF
>TRBJ2-1|TRBV28|.
TGTGCCAGCAGCGAAAGCCCGAGCTCCTACAATGAGCAGTTCTTC
CASSESPSSYNEQFF
>TRBJ1-2|TRBV25-1|TRBD1
TGTGCCAGCAGGCCAGGGGGCGAGTCTAGCTATGGCTACACCTTC
CASRPGGESSYGYTF
>TRBJ2-7|TRBV28|TRBD2
TGTGCCAGCAGTCCAAGACTAGCGGGGTCCTACGAGCAGTACTTC
CASSPRLAGSYEQYF
>TRBJ2-2|TRBV4-1|TRBD1
TGCGCCAGCAGCCAGGGATCCGGGACAGGGGTGATCGGGGAGCTGTTTTTT
CASSQGSGTGVIGELFF
>TRBJ2-1|TRBV7-2|.
TGTGCCAGCAGCACTCGAGCCGAGCAGTTCTTC
CASSTRAEQFF
>TRBJ1-1|TRBV4-1|.
TGCGCCAGCAGCCAAGATCGAGGGAGGGCGGGGGTTAACACTGAAGCTTTCTTT
CASSQDRGRAGVNTEAFF
>TRBJ2-7|TRBV7-8|.
TGTGCCAGCAGCGTGTCGGGAGACTCCATTTCCTACGAGCAGTACTTC
CASSVSGDSISYEQYF
>TRBJ2-5|TRBV5-4|TRBD1
TGTGCCAGCAGCTTGGGGGGACAGGGGGTCCGCGAGACCCAGTACTTC
CASSLGGQGVRETQYF
>TRBJ1-2|TRBV14|TRBD1
TGTGCCAGCAGCCAAGAGGACAGGGAACCCTATGGCTACACCTTC
CASSQEDREPYGYTF
>TRBJ2-3|TRBV4-1|.
TGCGCCAGCAGCCAAGATAGAATGTTCGGAGGGATTCAAGATACGCAGTATTTT
CASSQDRMFGGIQDTQYF
>TRBJ2-5|TRBV28|.
TGTGCCAGCAGTTTATTGAGCCGGACCCAGTACTTC
CASSLLSRTQYF
>TRBJ1-6|TRBV10-1|.
TGCGCCAGCAGCGCCTTGACAGATTTCTCCTATAATTCACCCCTCCACTTT
CASSALTDFSYNSPLHF
>TRBJ1-3|TRBV5-1|TRBD1
TGCGCCAGCAGCTTGAAGACAGGGTACAACTCTGGAAACACCATATATTTT
CASSLKTGYNSGNTIYF
>TRBJ1-3|TRBV19|.
TGTGCCAGTAGTATCGGGTTCTTGTCTGGAAACACCATATATTTT
CASSIGFLSGNTIYF
>TRBJ1-2|TRBV13|.
TGTGCCAGCAGCTTTGGAGCTAACTATGGCTACACCTTC
CASSFGANYGYTF
>TRBJ2-1|TRBV18|.
TGTGCCAGCCTCGGGGTGGGAGGATACAATGAGCAGTTCTTC
CASLGVGGYNEQFF
>TRBJ1-1|TRBV19|TRBD1
TGTGCCAGTAGTGGGGACAGGGGGAACACTGAAGCTTTCTTT
CASSGDRGNTEAFF
>TRBJ2-5|TRBV7-6|.
TGTGCCAGCAGCTTAGACGATGTACTTACCCAGTACTTC
CASSLDDVLTQYF
>TRBJ2-3|TRBV4-1|TRBD2
TGCGCCAGCAGCCAAGGGGGGGGGACGACCGATACGCAGTATTTT
CASSQGGGTTDTQYF
>TRBJ2-5|TRBV6-5|.
TGTGCCAGCAGTAAACTCTCGTACCAAGAGACCCAGTACTTC
CASSKLSYQETQYF
>TRBJ1-5|TRBV6-1|TRBD1
TGTGCCAGCAGTGAAGCCCTGGGACAGGGGGTATATAGCAATCAGCCCCAGCATTTT
CASSEALGQGVYSNQPQHF
>TRBJ2-2|TRBV19|.
TGTGCCAGTAGTGGAACAGGTCTGGTTTTTTCCGGGGAGCTGTTTTTT
CASSGTGLVFSGELFF
>TRBJ1-2|TRBV5-1|TRBD1
TGCGCCAGCAGCCCCCGCGGGACAGAATATGGCTACACCTTC
CASSPRGTEYGYTF
>TRBJ2-3|TRBV4-3|TRBD2
TGCGCCAGCAGCCAAGATCACCTAAAGGGGAGGGTCCCTAGCACAGATACGCAGTATTTT
CASSQDHLKGRVPSTDTQYF
>TRBJ2-7|TRBV18|.
TGTGCCAGCTCACAAGGACAGTCCTACGAGCAGTACTTC
CASSQGQSYEQYF